This T cell receptor beta chain stems from a study of cytomegalovirus exposure and HLA in healthy donors. A remark on this clone: The antigen remains unidentified.

Study-wide findings and caveats: A later analysis found TCR association rates differed by HLA locus, highest for DRB1 and lowest for HLA-C. In a later analysis, productive TCRs from donors in an Asian-associated ancestry cluster reportedly carried fewer N-insertions than the cohort mean. Later analysis demonstrated an association between a missense DCLRE1C variant and TCR beta V- and J-gene trimming.

A multiplex PCR was run with 60 Vbeta primers and 13 Jbeta primers. Generated by immunoSEQ multiplex PCR, the TCRdb table keeps only in-frame clones and is missing some. The sample holds fewer than 150,000 clones, roughly three quarters seen once. The germline gives CDR1 SGHDT, CDR2 YYEEEE. Trimming at V came to 2 bases and at J to 7 bases, leaving 24 bases not matched to a gene. The length of the CDR3 is 19 residues. This TCR derives from a man younger than 35 in good health and CMV-seronegative. Sequenced: PBMCs. The chain uses TRBV5-6 and TRBJ2-7; TRBD2 matches 7 bases. The CDR3, as DNA: TGTGCCAGCAGCTTAAGTGAGGTAGCGGGCATCTACCCTCCTTGGGAGCAGTACTTC. This encodes CASSLSEVAGIYPPWEQYF.